What follows are 6 T cell receptor beta chains derived from one specimen sequenced in a study of T cell responses to AZD1222 COVID-19 vaccine. Sequencing used immunoSEQ multiplex PCR; TCRdb keeps in-frame clones, though not all of them. The table lists more than 100,000 clones, approximately 88% of them singletons. The sequencing used peripheral blood, collected on day 0 of AZD1222 vaccination. The origin of the receptors is an adult in good health.

The V call is TRBV3-1 (or the pseudogene TRBV3-2), the J call TRBJ1-5; TRBD1 matches 7 bases. This CDR3 region has 19 residues. Germline assignment: CDR1 LGHDT and CDR2 YNNKEL (reference sequence). V lost 0 bases to trimming and J lost 2 bases; unmatched junction nucleotides: 13. The CDR3 reads CASSQEKEPDRTGNQPQHF. The CDR3 DNA is TGTGCCAGCAGCCAAGAAAAGGAACCGGACAGGACGGGCAATCAGCCCCAGCATTTT.

The chain is built from TRBV19 and TRBJ1-1; D remains unclear. Trimming pared 4 bases from V and 3 bases from J, leaving 3 bases between. Germline assignment: CDR1 LNHDA and CDR2 SQIVND (reference sequence). This CDR3 is 11 amino acids long. The CDR3 DNA follows: TGTGCCAGTAGTACTGACACTGAAGCTTTCTTT. Translation: CASSTDTEAFF.

The rearrangement joins TRBV28 to TRBJ2-2, with 10 bases identical to TRBD1. The CDR3 loop spans 14 amino acids. Germline V gene sequence: CDR1 MDHEN, CDR2 SYDVKM. V trimming: 9 bases; J trimming: 2 bases; junction bases outside the gene matches: 3. The CDR3: CASGTGANTGELFF. The CDR3 DNA is TGTGCCAGTGGGACAGGGGCCAACACCGGGGAGCTGTTTTTT.

J is TRBJ2-1 and V is TRBV19; D is unresolved. The germline V gene encodes CDR1 LNHDA and CDR2 SQIVND (reference sequence). V was cut by 9 bases and J by 14 bases, with 20 bases left in between. The CDR3 length is 12 residues. This CDR3 reads CASSTSGPLKFF. In nucleotides, the CDR3 is TGTGCCAGCTCTACTTCCGGACCTCTGAAGTTCTTC.

This rearrangement joins TRBV4-1 to TRBJ1-3; tentative D call: TRBD1 (5 bases). The CDR3 has 15 residues. Germline V gene sequence: CDR1 MGHRA, CDR2 YSYEKL. Trimming pared 1 base from V and 0 bases from J, leaving 7 bases between. The CDR3 DNA follows: TGCGCCAGCAGCCAAGGCGGGACCTCTGGAAACACCATATATTTT. Its protein product is CASSQGGTSGNTIYF.

The chain uses TRBV19 and TRBJ1-2; the match to TRBD1 covers 7 bases. V shed 5 bases and J 3 bases; nucleotides not matched to a gene: 6. There are 14 residues in the CDR3. Germline CDR1 is LNHDA and CDR2 is SQIVND (reference sequence). CDR3 coding DNA: TGTGCCAGTAGTCTGGGACAGAACGACTATGGCTACACCTTC. Translating it yields CASSLGQNDYGYTF.